This entry features one T cell receptor (beta chain) sequence. The sample holds a few counts of this clone. Its antigen is still unknown. Base quality data are lacking; no much larger clone is found one base away. The sample is drawn from a study of blood T cell repertoires in COVID-19 (dated by TCRdb to 2018 to 2020). About the study as a whole: ImmuneRACE Cohort 3 recovered participants were defined by two consecutive negative NP/OP PCR tests, healthcare professional clearance, or symptom resolution. The prospective study material was composed of cDNA or gDNA derived from T cells, B-cell-depleted T cells, or PBMCs. Samples covering the acute and convalescent phases of COVID-19 were provided by collaborators in the United States, Italy and Spain. Where available, HLA class I and class II types were taken from metadata supplied by the sample provider and were not determined by assay-based typing. The repertoires were released in a freely available public database meant as a resource for research on the immune response to SARS-CoV-2. The sample metadata nearly always contained a de-identified subject ID, COVID-19 status, age in years and sex. The samples were drawn from the first 160 participants of the ongoing ImmuneRACE study and from some 1,300 subjects provided by 6 global collaborators. Subjects who had been exposed to COVID-19, were actively infected with it, or had recovered from it provided the deeply sampled blood TCRbeta repertoires that made up the dataset.

V and J are truncated by 4 bases and 4 bases respectively, leaving an intervening sequence of 10 bases. The CDR3, from cysteine to phenylalanine, totals 14 residues. CDR3 DNA is the only sequence kept; it has 42 bases, read in frame from the first base. CDR1 MGHRA and CDR2 YSYEKL were looked up in the germline V gene. Study-wide conclusions, independent of this receptor: How much clinical and demographic metadata was included differed by source and by participant, and the metadata was provided uncurated.

TCRbeta CDR3 regions were amplified from genomic DNA using the immunoSEQ Assay, a bias-controlled multiplex PCR. The original pipeline was this. Within the assay, amplification of reference gene primers was used to estimate how many nucleated cells each sample contained. Sequence reads were collapsed and filtered to measure the absolute abundance of every unique TCRbeta CDR3 rearrangement. Productive Simpson clonality was computed per sample as the square root of Simpson's diversity index over productive rearrangements. TCRdb re-hosts the immuneACCESS table, in-frame sequences only. Its copies lack some clones; in the studies checked, an unresolved V gene accounts for under half of them, and the cause for the rest is not known. D and trimming were read from the DNA, whereas the V and J calls and clone size are those reported in that table. The sample profile shows fewer than 250,000 clones; roughly 84% of them were found once. The top ten clones comprise 7% to 7.5% of the sample.

In the prospective study, participants were roughly 18 to 100 years old, resided in approximately 22 geographic areas of the United States, and were enrolled through a virtual design. To assign participants to cohorts, the prospective study relied on clinical history that participants themselves reported in a screening survey and a study questionnaire. In the prospective study, mobile phlebotomists collected whole blood, serum and a nasopharyngeal or oropharyngeal swab from each participant. Participants in the prospective study had the option to provide additional blood draws and questionnaires over an approximately 2-month period. Before DNA extraction, prospective study blood samples were shipped either frozen or at room temperature.

Sequenced input: PBMCs or T cells enriched from blood (not recorded which). The receptor's source is a man between 25 and 39 years old in a cohort exposed to, infected with or recovered from COVID-19 (not recorded which). Recombination linked TRBV4-1 to TRBJ1-4, with no confident D gene call. The DNA sequence is TGCGCCAGCAGCCCTATGGGAGTTAATGAAAAACTGTTTTTT. It translates as CASSPMGVNEKLFF.